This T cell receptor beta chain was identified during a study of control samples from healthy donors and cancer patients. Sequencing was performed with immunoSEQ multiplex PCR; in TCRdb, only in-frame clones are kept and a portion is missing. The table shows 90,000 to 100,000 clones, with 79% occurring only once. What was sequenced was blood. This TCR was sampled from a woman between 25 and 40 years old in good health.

DNA for the CDR3: TGCGCCAGCAGCCCTTCGGAGAAAGTTGGCACAGATACGCAGTATTTT. This sequence encodes CASSPSEKVGTDTQYF. The chain recombines TRBV5-1 with TRBJ2-3; D remains ambiguous. Germline values: CDR1 SGHRS, CDR2 YFSETQ. Trimming stripped 4 bases from V and 1 base from J, with 16 bases between. This CDR3 has 16 amino acids.